The 11 T cell receptor beta chains presented below share a single source sample, sequenced in a study of blood T cell repertoires in COVID-19. Produced via immunoSEQ multiplex PCR; TCRdb's table is partial and in-frame only. The table includes about 150,000 clones, roughly nine tenths detected once. Sequenced input: peripheral blood. The receptor set was obtained from a middle-aged woman with acute or convalescent COVID-19.

The V and J genes are TRBV10-3 and TRBJ1-1; 8 bases align to TRBD1. Per germline, CDR1 ENHRY and CDR2 SYGVKD. Unmatched junction bases numbered 5, after V lost 6 bases and J lost 8 bases. This CDR3 contains 12 residues. CDR3 DNA: TGTGCCATCAGCTACGACAGGGGCGAAGCTTTCTTT. Protein product: CAISYDRGEAFF.

The chain links TRBV5-1 to TRBJ2-3; D gene unclear. This CDR3 is 14 amino acids long. CDR1 and CDR2 (germline): SGHRS, YFSETQ. V lost 3 bases and J lost 0, with 8 bases in between. CDR3 coding DNA: TGCGCCAGCAGCTCCACTACTAGCACAGATACGCAGTATTTT. Its translation: CASSSTTSTDTQYF.

This chain connects TRBV6-2 or TRBV6-3 to TRBJ2-2; 12 positions agree with TRBD2. Germline V lookup: CDR1 MNHEY, CDR2 SVGEGT. Trimming took 0 bases from V and 5 from J; bases not matched to a gene: 7. The CDR3 loop spans 18 amino acids. The CDR3 DNA reads TGTGCCAGCAGTTACTCGTATGGACTAGCGGGGAGAACCGGGGAGCTGTTTTTT. Its protein product is CASSYSYGLAGRTGELFF.

This sequence joins TRBV7-4 and TRBJ1-4, with 7 bases aligning to TRBD1. There are 16 residues in the CDR3. J lost 0 bases, V lost 4 bases, and 5 bases had no gene match. Germline CDR1 is SGHVT and CDR2 is SQSDAQ. The CDR3 nucleotides read TGTGCCAGCAGCTCCAGGGGGTCGTCAACTAATGAAAAACTGTTTTTT. It translates to CASSSRGSSTNEKLFF.

The rearrangement joins TRBV3-1 (or the pseudogene TRBV3-2) to TRBJ2-1; D possibly corresponds to TRBD2 (5 bases). The CDR3 is 14 amino acids. The V and J ends lost 6 bases and 7 bases respectively, with 16 bases between them. Germline V CDR1 and CDR2: LGHDT, YNNKEL (reference sequence). The CDR3 DNA sequence: TGTGCCAGCAGTCACCTTGGAGGTAGTAATGAGCAGTTCTTC. Translated: CASSHLGGSNEQFF.

The chain recombines TRBV30 with TRBJ2-7; 9 bases agree with TRBD2. The CDR3 loop spans 13 amino acids. Germline trimming cut 3 bases from V and 4 bases from J; bases unmatched to any gene: 4. The germline gives CDR1 GTSNPN, CDR2 SVGIG (reference sequence). In DNA, the CDR3 is TGTGCCTGGAGGGCTAGCGGGGCTTACGAGCAGTACTTC. Translation gives CAWRASGAYEQYF.

V usage is TRBV4-1 and J usage is TRBJ2-1; 12 positions agree with TRBD2. Germline V lookup: CDR1 MGHRA, CDR2 YSYEKL. The CDR3 spans 16 residues. V trimming: 2 bases; J trimming: 7 bases; junction bases outside the gene matches: 6. The CDR3 bases are TGCGCCAGCAGCCAACTAGCGGGGGGGCCGGGGAATGAGCAGTTCTTC. It is translated as CASSQLAGGPGNEQFF.

The V and J genes are TRBV5-8 and TRBJ2-7; D perhaps matches TRBD1 (5 bases). The germline V gene encodes CDR1 SGHTS and CDR2 YDEGEE. The CDR3 covers 14 residues. V was cut by 1 base and J by 2 bases, with 10 bases left in between. The CDR3 here is CASSLYRKTYEQYF. In DNA, the CDR3 is TGTGCCAGCAGCTTGTACAGGAAGACCTACGAGCAGTACTTC.

The rearrangement uses TRBV2 and TRBJ1-1, with a tentative D call TRBD1 (5 bases). V lost 2 bases, J lost 1 base, and 8 bases lay in between. The CDR3 is 14 amino acids. Looked up from germline, CDR1 is SNHLY and CDR2 is FYNNEI. The CDR3 sequence: CASSERGGNTEAFF. In nucleotides, the CDR3 is TGTGCCAGCAGTGAACGGGGGGGGAACACTGAAGCTTTCTTT.

The V call is TRBV10-1, the J call TRBJ2-7, with D possibly matching TRBD2 (6 bases). V lost 5 bases and J lost 3, with 8 bases in between. The CDR3 contains 12 residues. Germline assignment: CDR1 WNHNN and CDR2 SYGVQD (reference sequence). Written as DNA, the CDR3 is TGCGCCAGCAGTAGCGGGCTCTACGAGCAGTACTTC. Translating gives CASSSGLYEQYF.

V and J are TRBV11-1 and TRBJ2-7; TRBD1 agrees at 8 bases. V was pared by 5 bases and J by 2 bases, with 5 bases of the junction left unmatched. The CDR3 totals 14 residues. Per the germline V gene, CDR1 is SGHAT and CDR2 is FQDESV (reference sequence). The CDR3 spells CASSQGTGTYEQYF. CDR3 DNA: TGTGCCAGCAGCCAGGGGACAGGAACCTACGAGCAGTACTTC.